The clone carrying this TCR beta chain was observed a few times. V gave up 2 bases and J gave up 5 bases; unmatched junction bases: 12. Per the germline V gene, CDR1 is LGHNA and CDR2 is YNFKEQ. CDR3 size: 17 residues. These data belong to a study of blood T cells in healthy people across ages. A sample-barcoded 5' primer and a J-beta primer mix were used in a second PCR of roughly 7 to 12 cycles. One entry per CDR3 protein, called by TCRdb with MiXCR from the 5' RACE reads. The sample carries about 2 million distinct CDR3 sequences, about 50% recorded once. The sequence was obtained from a woman aged 40-49 years in good health. The chain links TRBV4-2 to TRBJ2-1, with 7 bases fitting TRBD1. The sample was blood. CDR3 sequence (DNA): TGTGCCAGCAGCCAACCCCTGGGACAGACCTACGACAATGAGCAGTTCTTC. It translates to CASSQPLGQTYDNEQFF.